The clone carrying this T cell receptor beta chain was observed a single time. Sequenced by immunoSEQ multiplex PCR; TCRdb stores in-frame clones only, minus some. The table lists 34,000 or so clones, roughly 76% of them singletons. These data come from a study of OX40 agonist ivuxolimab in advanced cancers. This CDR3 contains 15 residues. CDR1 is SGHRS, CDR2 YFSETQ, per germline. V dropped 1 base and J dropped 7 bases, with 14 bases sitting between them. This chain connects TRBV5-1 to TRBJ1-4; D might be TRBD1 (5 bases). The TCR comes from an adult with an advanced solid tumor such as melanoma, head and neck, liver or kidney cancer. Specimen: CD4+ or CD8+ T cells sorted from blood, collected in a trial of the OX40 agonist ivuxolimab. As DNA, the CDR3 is TGCGCCAGCAGCTTGTCGGCAGGGAGAAGTGAAAAACTGTTTTTT. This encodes CASSLSAGRSEKLFF. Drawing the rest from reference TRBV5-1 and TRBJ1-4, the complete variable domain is KAGVTQTPRYLIKTRGQQVTLSCSPISGHRSVSWYQQTPGQGLQFLFEYFSETQRNKGNFPGRFSGRQFSNSRSEMNVSTLELGDSALYLCASSLSAGRSEKLFFGSGTQLSVL.